This is a list of T cell receptor beta chains from one sample in a study of OX40 agonist ivuxolimab in advanced cancers. The method was immunoSEQ multiplex PCR; TCRdb's version includes in-frame clones alone and lacks a portion of them. The table lists 70,000 to 90,000 clones, about 85% of them singletons. The source was CD4+ or CD8+ T cells sorted from blood, collected in a trial of the OX40 agonist ivuxolimab. These receptors were taken from an adult with an advanced solid tumor such as melanoma, head and neck, liver or kidney cancer. Both conserved end residues are part of each CDR3. The order of the fields is CDR3 length, J gene, V gene, clone size, D gene, CDR3 DNA, CDR3 protein. D genes are given only for firm matches. Only part of the rows carry a size: once, few, many, or a class if the clone is expanded.

15,TRBJ1-1,TRBV9,-,TRBD1,TGTGCCAGCAGCGTCCGGGACAGACCCTCTACTGAAGCTTTCTTT,CASSVRDRPSTEAFF
14,TRBJ2-1,TRBV11-3,-,-,TGTGCCAGCAGCTTAGCAGGGGAATACAATGAGCAGTTCTTC,CASSLAGEYNEQFF
16,TRBJ1-5,TRBV27,once,-,TGTGCCAGCAGTTTATCTTTGGACGGTAGCAATCAGCCCCAGCATTTT,CASSLSLDGSNQPQHF
15,TRBJ2-5,TRBV25-1,-,TRBD1,TGTGCCAGCCGTAATAGGGACAGGGTCGACGAGACCCAGTACTTC,CASRNRDRVDETQYF
14,TRBJ2-1,TRBV2,-,-,TGTGCCAGCATGATAGTTTGGACAGCGAATGAGCAGTTCTTC,CASMIVWTANEQFF
14,TRBJ2-3,TRBV30,-,-,TGTGCCTGGGGTAATCGGGAGAGGTCAGATACGCAGTATTTT,CAWGNRERSDTQYF
13,TRBJ1-3,TRBV7-2,-,-,TGTGCCAGCAGCTTACAGGCAGGAAACACCATATATTTT,CASSLQAGNTIYF
13,TRBJ1-1,TRBV29-1,-,TRBD1,TGCAGCGTTGAAGGCACAGGGGGCACTGAAGCTTTCTTT,CSVEGTGGTEAFF
19,TRBJ2-7,TRBV6-7,-,-,TGTGCCAGCAGTTACTCGATATCTTTTCCGGGACTGAGCTCCTACGAGCAGTACTTC,CASSYSISFPGLSSYEQYF
17,TRBJ2-5,TRBV7-2,-,-,TGTGCCAGCAGCCCTGGAAGGGGGAGAGGAGGGAAGGAGACCCAGTACTTC,CASSPGRGRGGKETQYF
13,TRBJ2-7,TRBV7-8,-,-,TGTGCCAGCAGCTTAGTGGGAGGCTACGAGCAGTACTTC,CASSLVGGYEQYF
16,TRBJ2-1,TRBV9,-,TRBD2,TGTGCCAGCAGCGTCCTTAGCGGGGGGGCGTTCAATGAGCAGTTCTTC,CASSVLSGGAFNEQFF